This T cell receptor beta chain originates from a study of neurological immune-mediated disorders. From germline, CDR1 is DFQATT and CDR2 SNEGSKA (reference sequence). V was shortened by 6 bases and J by 0 bases, with 11 bases between the two germline ends. This CDR3 region has 14 residues. The making of cDNA relied on 5'RACE with 10-nucleotide random UMIs. The yield of each sequencing run was over 170 million TCR-beta sequences from 15-18 subjects. MiXCR was run by TCRdb on the 5' RACE reads, yielding one entry per CDR3 protein. Found here are approximately 30,000 distinct CDR3 sequences, approximately 5% of them singletons; the top ten hold around 1.9%.

Sequencing used CD4+ T cells from blood. This sequence was found in a woman between 45 and 60 years old in good health. V gene TRBV20-1 combines with J gene TRBJ2-2, with D unclear. The CDR3 loop reads CSARTESNTGELFF. The CDR3 DNA reads as TGCAGTGCACGGACCGAATCGAACACCGGGGAGCTGTTTTTT.